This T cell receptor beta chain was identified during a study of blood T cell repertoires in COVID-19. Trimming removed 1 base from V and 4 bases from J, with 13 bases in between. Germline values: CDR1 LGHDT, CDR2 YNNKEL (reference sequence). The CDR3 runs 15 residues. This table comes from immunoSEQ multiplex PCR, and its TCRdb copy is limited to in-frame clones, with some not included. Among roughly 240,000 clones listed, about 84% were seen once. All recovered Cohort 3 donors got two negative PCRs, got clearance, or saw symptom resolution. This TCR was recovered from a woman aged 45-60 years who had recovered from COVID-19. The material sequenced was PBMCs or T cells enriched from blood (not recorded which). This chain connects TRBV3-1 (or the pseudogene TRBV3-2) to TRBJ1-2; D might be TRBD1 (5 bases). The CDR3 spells CASSQAVGQAYGYTF. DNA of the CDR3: TGTGCCAGCAGCCAAGCGGTGGGGCAGGCCTATGGCTACACCTTC.